Listed here is a single TCR beta chain. Its antigen remains unidentified. The data derive from a study of graft-versus-host responses after intestinal transplantation. Study-wide results and limits: Recipient marrow held GvH clones, some first seen in ileum or blood.

Measured with immunoSEQ multiplex PCR; TCRdb has only the in-frame clones, and not every one. Of 70,000 or so clones in the sample, roughly 84% were seen once. The sequence was collected from a human donor who was the organ donor for an intestinal transplant. The sample was unstimulated CD4+ T cells sorted from spleen or lymph node cells, taken before transplant.

In DNA form, the CDR3 reads TGCGCCAGCAGCGCTGGCGGAGCTAATGAAAAACTGTTTTTT. It yields the protein CASSAGGANEKLFF. The V gene is TRBV5-1, the J gene TRBJ1-4; D gene uncertain. Germline V gives CDR1 SGHRS, CDR2 YFSETQ. The CDR3 length is 14 residues. V lost 4 bases to trimming and J lost 3 bases, with 10 bases between them.